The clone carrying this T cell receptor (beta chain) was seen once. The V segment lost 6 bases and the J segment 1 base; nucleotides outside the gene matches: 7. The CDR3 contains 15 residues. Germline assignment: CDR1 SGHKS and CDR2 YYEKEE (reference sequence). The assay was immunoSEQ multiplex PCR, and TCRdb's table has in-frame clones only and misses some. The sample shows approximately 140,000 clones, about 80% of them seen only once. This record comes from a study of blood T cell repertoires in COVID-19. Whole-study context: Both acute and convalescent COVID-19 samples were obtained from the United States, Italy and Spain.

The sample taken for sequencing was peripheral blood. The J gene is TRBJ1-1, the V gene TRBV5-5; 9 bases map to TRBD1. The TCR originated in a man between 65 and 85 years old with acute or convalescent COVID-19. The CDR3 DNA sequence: TGTGCCAGCACCTGGGGGACAGGGACGAACACTGAAGCTTTCTTT. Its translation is CASTWGTGTNTEAFF.